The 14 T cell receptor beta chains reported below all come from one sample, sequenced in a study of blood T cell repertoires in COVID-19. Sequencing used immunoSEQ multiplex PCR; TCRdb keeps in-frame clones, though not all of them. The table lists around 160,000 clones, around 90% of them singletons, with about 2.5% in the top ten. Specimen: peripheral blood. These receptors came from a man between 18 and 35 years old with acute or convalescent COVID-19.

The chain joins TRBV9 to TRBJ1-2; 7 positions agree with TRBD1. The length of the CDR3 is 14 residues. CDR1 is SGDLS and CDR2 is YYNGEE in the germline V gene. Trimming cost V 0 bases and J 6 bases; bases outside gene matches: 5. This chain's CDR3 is CASSVVTGVDGYTF. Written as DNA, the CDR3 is TGTGCCAGCAGCGTAGTAACAGGGGTTGATGGCTACACCTTC.

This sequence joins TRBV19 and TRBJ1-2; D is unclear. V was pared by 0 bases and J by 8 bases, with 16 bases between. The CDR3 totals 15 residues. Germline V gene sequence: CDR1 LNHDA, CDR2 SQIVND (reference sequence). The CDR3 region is CASSIDLLMVGGYTF. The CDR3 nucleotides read TGTGCCAGTAGTATAGATCTACTCATGGTGGGCGGCTACACCTTC.

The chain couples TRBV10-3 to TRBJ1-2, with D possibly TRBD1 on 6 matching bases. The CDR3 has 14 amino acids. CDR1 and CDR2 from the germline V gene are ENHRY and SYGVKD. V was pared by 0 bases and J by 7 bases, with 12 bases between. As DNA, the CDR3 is TGTGCCATCAGTGAGTCGTCGACAGGAGGTGGCTACACCTTC. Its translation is CAISESSTGGGYTF.

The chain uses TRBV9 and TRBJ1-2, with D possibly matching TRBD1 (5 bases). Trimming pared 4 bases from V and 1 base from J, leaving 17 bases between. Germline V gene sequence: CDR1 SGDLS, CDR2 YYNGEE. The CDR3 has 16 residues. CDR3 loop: CASSLGAGPINYGYTF. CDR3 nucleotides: TGTGCCAGCAGCCTTGGGGCGGGGCCGATTAACTATGGCTACACCTTC.

CDR3 sequence: CATRNGQTNTGELFF. For the CDR3, the DNA is TGTGCCACCCGCAATGGTCAGACGAACACCGGGGAGCTGTTTTTT. V usage is TRBV24-1 and J usage is TRBJ2-2; D ambiguous. V was cut by 9 bases and J by 0 bases, with 13 bases left in between. Germline lookup yields CDR1 KGHDR and CDR2 SFDVKD. The CDR3 has 15 amino acids.

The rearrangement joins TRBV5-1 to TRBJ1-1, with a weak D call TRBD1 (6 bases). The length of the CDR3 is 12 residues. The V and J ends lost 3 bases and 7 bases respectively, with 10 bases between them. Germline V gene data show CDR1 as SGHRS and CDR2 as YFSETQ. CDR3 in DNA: TGCGCCAGCAGCTCCACAGGGTTTGAAGCTTTCTTT. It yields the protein CASSSTGFEAFF.

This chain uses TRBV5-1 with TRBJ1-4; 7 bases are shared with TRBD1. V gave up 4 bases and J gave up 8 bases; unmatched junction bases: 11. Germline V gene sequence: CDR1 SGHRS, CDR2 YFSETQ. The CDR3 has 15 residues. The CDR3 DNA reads TGCGCCAGCAGCGACAACAGCGCAGGGGGGGAAAAACTGTTTTTT. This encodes CASSDNSAGGEKLFF.

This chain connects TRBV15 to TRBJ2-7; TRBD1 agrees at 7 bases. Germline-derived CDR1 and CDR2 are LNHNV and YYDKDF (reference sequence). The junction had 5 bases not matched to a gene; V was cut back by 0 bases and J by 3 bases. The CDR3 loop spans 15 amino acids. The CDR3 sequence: CATSRDSDRVYEQYF. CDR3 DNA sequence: TGTGCCACCAGCAGAGATTCCGACAGGGTCTACGAGCAGTACTTC.

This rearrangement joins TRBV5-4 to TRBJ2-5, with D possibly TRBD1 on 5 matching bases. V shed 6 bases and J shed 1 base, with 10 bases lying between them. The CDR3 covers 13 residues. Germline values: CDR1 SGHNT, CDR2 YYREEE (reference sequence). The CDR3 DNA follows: TGTGCCAGCATAAACAGGTCCCAAGAGACCCAGTACTTC. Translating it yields CASINRSQETQYF.

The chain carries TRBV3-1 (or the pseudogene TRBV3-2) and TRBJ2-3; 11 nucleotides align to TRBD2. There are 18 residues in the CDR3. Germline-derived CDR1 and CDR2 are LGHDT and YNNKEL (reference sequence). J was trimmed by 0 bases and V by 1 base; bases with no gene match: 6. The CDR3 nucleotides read TGTGCCAGCAGCCAAGCTCTAGGACTAGCGGGCAGCACAGATACGCAGTATTTT. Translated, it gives CASSQALGLAGSTDTQYF.

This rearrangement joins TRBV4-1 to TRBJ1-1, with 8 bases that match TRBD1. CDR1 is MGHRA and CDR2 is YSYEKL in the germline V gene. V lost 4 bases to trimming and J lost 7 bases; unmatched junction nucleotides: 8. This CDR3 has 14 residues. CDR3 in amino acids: CASSPTGVSFEAFF. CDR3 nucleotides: TGCGCCAGCAGCCCGACAGGGGTAAGTTTTGAAGCTTTCTTT.

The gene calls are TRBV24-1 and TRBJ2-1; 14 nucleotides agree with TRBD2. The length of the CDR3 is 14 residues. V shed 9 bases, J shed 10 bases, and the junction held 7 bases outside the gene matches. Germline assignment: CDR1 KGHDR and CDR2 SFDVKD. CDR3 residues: CATRGTSGSWEQFF. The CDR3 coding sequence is TGTGCCACCCGCGGGACTAGCGGGAGCTGGGAGCAGTTCTTC.

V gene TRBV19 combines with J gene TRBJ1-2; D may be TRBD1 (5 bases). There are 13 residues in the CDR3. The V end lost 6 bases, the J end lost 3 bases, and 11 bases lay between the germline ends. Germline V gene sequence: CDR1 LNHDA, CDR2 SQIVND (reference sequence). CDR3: CASREGVHYGYTF. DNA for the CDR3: TGTGCCAGTAGGGAAGGGGTCCACTATGGCTACACCTTC.

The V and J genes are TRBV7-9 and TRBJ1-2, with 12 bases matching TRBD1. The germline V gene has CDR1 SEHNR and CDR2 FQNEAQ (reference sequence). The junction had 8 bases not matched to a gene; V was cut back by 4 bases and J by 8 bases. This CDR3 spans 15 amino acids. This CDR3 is CASSWTGGTGGGYTF. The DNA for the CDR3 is TGTGCCAGCAGCTGGACCGGGGGGACAGGGGGCGGCTACACCTTC.